The 5 T cell receptor beta chains below all came from one sample that was sequenced in a study of blood T cell repertoires in COVID-19. The method was immunoSEQ multiplex PCR; TCRdb's version includes in-frame clones alone and lacks a portion of them. The sample has tens of thousands of clones, approximately 93% seen once. Sequenced sample: peripheral blood. Receptors were obtained from a male donor with active COVID-19.

The chain has TRBV18 and TRBJ1-1; D ambiguous. Trimming left V 4 bases short and J 9 bases short, with 12 bases between. The germline V gene has CDR1 KGHSH and CDR2 LQKENI. This CDR3 has 12 amino acids. In nucleotides, the CDR3 is TGTGCCAGCTCACTCGCGGGGTCGAAAGCTTTCTTT. Translation gives CASSLAGSKAFF.

This chain uses TRBV13 with TRBJ1-1, with D unresolved. Germline V CDR1 and CDR2: PRHDT, FYEKMQ (reference sequence). V lost 1 base to trimming and J lost 4 bases, with 13 bases between them. This CDR3 region has 15 residues. The CDR3 nucleotides are TGTGCCAGCAGCTTAGAGGGCGGGCGATTCACTGAAGCTTTCTTT. This encodes CASSLEGGRFTEAFF. The complete variable domain, with remaining parts taken from reference TRBV13 and TRBJ1-1, reads AAGVIQSPRHLIKEKRETATLKCYPIPRHDTVYWYQQGPGQDPQFLISFYEKMQSDKGSIPDRFSAQQFSDYHSELNMSSLELGDSALYFCASSLEGGRFTEAFFGQGTRLTVV.

V and J are TRBV4-3 and TRBJ2-3; the match to TRBD2 covers 13 bases. The V and J ends lost 2 bases and 4 bases, in that order; junction bases with no gene match: 0. CDR1 LGHNA and CDR2 YSLEER come from the germline V gene. The CDR3 is 15 residues long. The CDR3 sequence is CASSQTSGGADTQYF. The CDR3 nucleotides are TGCGCCAGCAGCCAAACTAGCGGGGGGGCAGATACGCAGTATTTT.

CDR3 residues: CASSLSVTQAGNTEAFF. In DNA form, the CDR3 reads TGTGCCAGCAGCTTATCCGTCACCCAGGCGGGGAACACTGAAGCTTTCTTT. The genes are TRBV7-2 and TRBJ1-1; the D is unclear. Germline V CDR1 and CDR2: SGHTA, FQGNSA. This CDR3 has 17 amino acids. V was cut by 2 bases and J by 1 base, with 17 bases left in between.

V usage is TRBV4-1 and J usage is TRBJ1-2; 7 nucleotides line up with TRBD1. The V and J ends lost 0 bases and 7 bases, in that order; junction bases with no gene match: 8. CDR1 is MGHRA and CDR2 is YSYEKL in the germline V gene. The CDR3 runs to 15 residues. CDR3 coding DNA: TGCGCCAGCAGCCAAGATCAGGGGGGAGTGGGTGGCTACACCTTC. Protein sequence: CASSQDQGGVGGYTF.